This T cell receptor (beta chain) was recorded in a study of regulatory T cells in long-lasting Graves disease. Building of the TCR beta libraries involved iRepertoire HTBI primers and Arm-PCR of CDR3 regions. MiXCR, run by TCRdb on the multiplex PCR reads, gives a single entry per CDR3 protein. The table lists 400,000 to 500,000 distinct CDR3 sequences, 21% of them singletons. This CDR3 has 15 amino acids. Germline V gene sequence: CDR1 SEHNR, CDR2 FQNEAQ (reference sequence). The ends lost 1 base at V and 5 bases at J; junction bases unmatched: 3. The time point was: persistent/refractory GD, antithyroid drugs over 5 years with positive TRAb. The TCR library was made from RNA extracted from PBMCs.

The sample consisted of peripheral blood mononuclear cells (PBMCs), taken when the disease was refractory, from a patient treated with antithyroid drugs. The genes are TRBV7-9 and TRBJ2-1, with 9 bases that match TRBD2. The TCR comes from a female donor with Graves disease. CDR3 sequence: CASSLVLAGNNEQFF. The CDR3 bases are TGTGCCAGCAGCTTAGTTCTAGCGGGGAACAATGAGCAGTTCTTC.